Given below is one T cell receptor (beta chain) in context. The antigen is undetermined. The sample comes from a study of T cell responses to AZD1222 COVID-19 vaccine. Study results and limitations: Breadth and depth of Spike-specific TCRs rose after two AZD1222 doses. Only 5 or 6 people who got AZD1222 tested seropositive at baseline. Across spike, vaccine-associated CD4 TCRs were found, dominant at 160-218 and 743-854. The donors showed a predominance of white British ancestry and of females, with possible underestimation of clonal diversity.

TCRdb's copy holds only in-frame clones and misses some; the assay was immunoSEQ multiplex PCR. The sample has 95,000 to 150,000 clones, around 89% seen once. This receptor was obtained from an adult in good health. The sequenced sample was peripheral blood, obtained on day 0 of MenACWY control vaccination.

The CDR3 loop is CASSAGMGLEQFF. Here the CDR3 DNA reads TGTGCCAGCAGCGCCGGGATGGGATTAGAGCAGTTCTTC. V is TRBV2 and J is TRBJ2-1; tentative D call: TRBD2 (5 bases). The germline V gene encodes CDR1 SNHLY and CDR2 FYNNEI. The V and J ends lost 6 bases and 10 bases respectively, with 16 bases between them. This CDR3 has 13 amino acids.